The 26 T cell receptor beta chains below come from one sample, sequenced in a study of blood T cell repertoires in COVID-19. TCRdb's table, derived via immunoSEQ multiplex PCR, lists solely in-frame clones and lacks some. The table lists about 210,000 clones, 83% of them singletons. The specimen sequenced was peripheral blood. The receptors come from a woman between 40 and 50 years old with active or convalescent COVID-19.

The J gene is TRBJ2-7, the V gene TRBV19; the match to TRBD1 covers 7 bases. CDR1 is LNHDA, CDR2 SQIVND, per germline (reference sequence). Trimming at V came to 4 bases and at J to 5 bases, leaving 11 bases not matched to a gene. The CDR3 has 15 residues. CDR3: CASSSLRQGRNEQYF. The CDR3 DNA follows: TGTGCCAGTAGTAGCCTAAGACAGGGTAGGAACGAGCAGTACTTC.

The chain couples TRBV12-5 to TRBJ1-5; D possibly corresponds to TRBD1 (5 bases). CDR1 and CDR2 (germline): LGHNT, FRNRAP. V gave up 0 bases and J gave up 1 base, with 16 bases separating them. There are 18 residues in the CDR3. This chain's CDR3 is CASGLVGGLGGSNQPQHF. The CDR3 region has the DNA TGTGCTAGTGGTTTGGTGGGGGGGTTAGGAGGCAGCAATCAGCCCCAGCATTTT.

The V gene is TRBV10-1, the J gene TRBJ1-1; D remains unclear. From germline, CDR1 is WNHNN and CDR2 SYGVQD (reference sequence). CDR3 length equals 13 residues. Trimming cost V 6 bases and J 4 bases, with 12 bases left between them. The CDR3 region is CASSLGGSTEAFF. The DNA of the CDR3 is TGCGCCAGCAGCCTGGGAGGGTCCACTGAAGCTTTCTTT.

This clone was seen only once. This sequence joins TRBV3-1 (or the pseudogene TRBV3-2) and TRBJ2-7; 7 positions agree with TRBD1. J lost 5 bases, V lost 0 bases, and 7 bases had no gene match. Germline V lookup: CDR1 LGHDT, CDR2 YNNKEL (reference sequence). This CDR3 comprises 15 residues. CDR3 nucleotides: TGTGCCAGCAGCCAAGATACAACAGGGGTCGACGAGCAGTACTTC. Amino acids: CASSQDTTGVDEQYF.

This sequence joins TRBV7-9 and TRBJ1-2, with D hard to call. Germline V CDR1 and CDR2: SEHNR, FQNEAQ (reference sequence). V gave up 3 bases and J gave up 2 bases, with 7 bases separating them. The CDR3 runs 13 residues. The DNA for the CDR3 is TGTGCCAGCAGCTTCGGGGTCAACTATGGCTACACCTTC. Protein sequence: CASSFGVNYGYTF.

The CDR3 bases are TGTGCCAGCAGACAGGGGGCCCAGCCCCAGCATTTT. Its protein is CASRQGAQPQHF. J is TRBJ1-5 and V is TRBV2, with 9 nucleotides matching TRBD1. CDR3 size: 12 residues. V trimming: 6 bases; J trimming: 7 bases; junction bases outside the gene matches: 1. Per germline, CDR1 SNHLY and CDR2 FYNNEI. The full variable domain, completed using reference TRBV2 and TRBJ1-5, is EPEVTQTPSHQVTQMGQEVILRCVPISNHLYFYWYRQILGQKVEFLVSFYNNEISEKSEIFDDQFSVERPDGSNFTLKIRSTKLEDSAMYFCASRQGAQPQHFGDGTRLSIL.

The chain links TRBV5-1 to TRBJ2-7; D may be TRBD1 (6 bases). Germline V gene lookup returns CDR1 SGHRS and CDR2 YFSETQ. This CDR3 spans 14 amino acids. Trimming took 0 bases from V and 3 from J, leaving 10 bases between them. The CDR3 DNA reads as TGCGCCAGCAGCTTGGTTCAGGGGAACTACGAGCAGTACTTC. Amino acid sequence: CASSLVQGNYEQYF.

The V gene is TRBV6-5, the J gene TRBJ1-4; 9 nucleotides agree with TRBD1. There are 14 residues in the CDR3. V lost 7 bases and J lost 8; bases outside the gene matches: 8. Germline values: CDR1 MNHEY, CDR2 SVGAGI. CDR3 protein: CASKGTGLDEKLFF. Written as DNA, the CDR3 is TGTGCCAGCAAAGGGACAGGGTTGGACGAAAAACTGTTTTTT.

CDR3 sequence reads: CASSQEEAGNYGYTF. CDR3 sequence (DNA): TGCGCCAGCAGCCAAGAGGAGGCGGGGAACTATGGCTACACCTTC. The rearrangement links TRBV4-1 to TRBJ1-2; D call uncertain. The length of the CDR3 is 15 residues. V shed 0 bases and J shed 2 bases, with 10 bases lying between them. The germline V gene has CDR1 MGHRA and CDR2 YSYEKL.

The rearrangement joins TRBV18 to TRBJ2-4, with TRBD1 identical over 9 bases. CDR1 KGHSH and CDR2 LQKENI come from the germline V gene. The CDR3 has 14 amino acids. Losses at the gene ends were 3 bases for V and 8 bases for J; bases not matched to a gene: 5. The CDR3 region has the DNA TGTGCCAGCTCACCTCGGACAGGGGAGGACATTCAGTACTTC. Translating it yields CASSPRTGEDIQYF.

This clone showed up just once. The chain combines TRBV19 with TRBJ2-1; 8 bases match TRBD2. The CDR3 covers 18 residues. Germline lookup yields CDR1 LNHDA and CDR2 SQIVND (reference sequence). The V segment lost 6 bases and the J segment 4 bases; nucleotides outside the gene matches: 17. DNA for the CDR3: TGTGCCAGTAGCCGAGCACCCAGGGCTAGCGGGCTTTACAATGAGCAGTTCTTC. Translation gives CASSRAPRASGLYNEQFF.

The table lists this clone with a few counts. The rearrangement links TRBV7-9 to TRBJ1-2, with 8 bases aligning to TRBD1. The CDR3 covers 15 residues. Germline lookup yields CDR1 SEHNR and CDR2 FQNEAQ (reference sequence). The V gene end was trimmed by 0 bases and the J gene end by 8 bases; junction bases not matched to a gene: 8. This chain's CDR3 is CASSLATDRVLGYTF. The CDR3 coding sequence is TGTGCCAGCAGCTTAGCTACGGACAGGGTTTTAGGCTACACCTTC. Full variable domain (missing parts from reference TRBV7-9 and TRBJ1-2): DTGVSQNPRHKITKRGQNVTFRCDPISEHNRLYWYRQTLGQGPEFLTYFQNEAQLEKSRLLSDRFSAERPKGSFSTLEIQRTEQGDSAMYLCASSLATDRVLGYTFGSGTRLTVV.

The V gene is TRBV3-1 (or the pseudogene TRBV3-2), the J gene TRBJ1-2; D is perhaps TRBD1 (5 bases). Germline CDR1 and CDR2: LGHDT and YNNKEL (reference sequence). This CDR3 is 14 amino acids long. Trimming left V 2 bases short and J 3 bases short, with 10 bases between. Written as DNA, the CDR3 is TGTGCCAGCAGCCAACAAGGGGAAGACTATGGCTACACCTTC. Protein: CASSQQGEDYGYTF.

The rearrangement uses TRBV11-2 and TRBJ2-7, with D possibly matching TRBD1 (6 bases). There are 17 residues in the CDR3. From germline, CDR1 is SGHAT and CDR2 FQNNGV. Trimming removed 1 base at V and 0 bases at J, with 16 bases between. This CDR3 is CASSLALLDRSSYEQYF. CDR3 nucleotide sequence: TGTGCCAGCAGCTTAGCCCTCCTTGACAGGAGCTCCTACGAGCAGTACTTC.

The genes are TRBV11-3 and TRBJ2-7; D is uncertain. Germline V gene lookup returns CDR1 SGHNT and CDR2 YENEEA. CDR3 length: 11 residues. V lost 5 bases, J lost 7 bases, and 9 bases lay in between. The CDR3 DNA sequence: TGTGCCAGCAGCCTCAATCGGGAGCAGTACTTC. Its translation: CASSLNREQYF.

This chain joins TRBV5-6 and TRBJ1-5; perhaps TRBD1 as D (6 bases). The CDR3 is made up of 16 amino acids. Trimming left V 4 bases short and J 2 bases short, with 16 bases between. Germline V CDR1 and CDR2: SGHDT, YYEEEE. CDR3 protein: CASSIAGVVGNQPQHF. CDR3 bases: TGTGCCAGCAGCATAGCAGGGGTTGTAGGCAATCAGCCCCAGCATTTT.

J is TRBJ2-1 and V is TRBV24-1; TRBD2 aligns across 12 bases. V lost 3 bases to trimming and J lost 0 bases; unmatched junction nucleotides: 8. Germline-derived CDR1 and CDR2 are KGHDR and SFDVKD. This CDR3 spans 19 amino acids. The CDR3 region has the DNA TGTGCCACCAGTGATCCCAGGACTAGCGGGACCGGCTCCTACAATGAGCAGTTCTTC. Translated, it gives CATSDPRTSGTGSYNEQFF.

The CDR3 DNA sequence: TGTGCCAGCAGCAGACAGGGTAGCACAGATACGCAGTATTTT. Its translation is CASSRQGSTDTQYF. This sequence joins TRBV6-5 and TRBJ2-3, with 7 bases identical to TRBD1. V shed 6 bases and J 0 bases; nucleotides not matched to a gene: 3. CDR1 and CDR2 from the germline V gene are MNHEY and SVGAGI. This CDR3 has 14 amino acids.

The chain is built from TRBV12-3 or TRBV12-4 and TRBJ1-2, with D hard to call. V lost 6 bases to trimming and J lost 4 bases, with 12 bases between them. The CDR3 totals 13 residues. The CDR3 spells CASSFGRVYGYTF. The CDR3 DNA reads TGTGCCAGCAGCTTCGGGCGGGTCTATGGCTACACCTTC.

This chain uses TRBV6-5 with TRBJ2-5, with 7 bases lining up with TRBD2. Germline CDR1 MNHEY, CDR2 SVGAGI. This CDR3 has 13 amino acids. V lost 7 bases, J lost 3 bases, and 5 bases stayed unmatched. This chain's CDR3 is CASNSRGEETQYF. CDR3 DNA sequence: TGTGCCAGCAATTCACGGGGGGAAGAGACCCAGTACTTC.

The CDR3 DNA reads as TGTGCCAGCTCACCCCGGGACAGACGAGAAAAACTGTTTTTT. Translating it yields CASSPRDRREKLFF. The chain employs TRBV18 and TRBJ1-4, with 7 bases matching TRBD1. CDR1 is KGHSH and CDR2 is LQKENI in the germline V gene. The CDR3 is 14 residues long. Trimming took 3 bases from V and 8 from J; bases not matched to a gene: 6.

A remark on this clone: At one of its ends the junction is not consistent with the germline gene, which may arise from a read error. This chain connects TRBV15 to TRBJ1-5, with a tentative D call TRBD1 (5 bases). From germline, CDR1 is LNHNV and CDR2 YYDKDF (reference sequence). The CDR3 extends over 15 amino acids. Here the CDR3 DNA reads TGTACCACCAGCAATCGCGGGGGAGACAATCAGCCCCAGCATTTT. It yields the protein CTTSNRGGDNQPQHF.

This chain links TRBV4-2 with TRBJ1-2, with 7 bases matching TRBD1. The CDR3 is 16 residues long. V lost 1 base, J lost 3 bases, and 8 bases stayed unmatched. Germline V gene data show CDR1 as LGHNA and CDR2 as YNFKEQ. CDR3 loop: CASSQATGQAHYGYTF. For the CDR3, the DNA is TGTGCCAGCAGCCAAGCGACCGGACAGGCCCACTATGGCTACACCTTC.

The table lists this clone with a count of one. V and J are TRBV7-3 and TRBJ2-5; TRBD2 agrees at 7 bases. J gave up 4 bases and V 5 bases, and 10 bases lay outside the gene matches. The CDR3 spans 15 residues. The germline gives CDR1 SGHTA, CDR2 FQGTGA. Here the CDR3 DNA reads TGTGCCAGCAGCCCAAGGAGCGGGGAGGGAGAGACCCAGTACTTC. Translated: CASSPRSGEGETQYF.

The chain couples TRBV30 to TRBJ2-7, with D unresolved. The CDR3 is made up of 13 amino acids. Germline V gives CDR1 GTSNPN, CDR2 SVGIG (reference sequence). V lost 0 bases to trimming and J lost 1 base, with 7 bases between them. The CDR3 loop reads CAWSVGRSYEQYF. In DNA, the CDR3 is TGTGCCTGGAGTGTTGGCAGATCCTACGAGCAGTACTTC.

V is TRBV19 and J is TRBJ1-2; 10 positions match TRBD1. J was trimmed by 11 bases and V by 3 bases; bases with no gene match: 15. The germline V gene has CDR1 LNHDA and CDR2 SQIVND (reference sequence). The CDR3 sequence is 16 residues long. Here the CDR3 DNA reads TGTGCCAGTAGTATGAAAGGACGGGACAGGGGACGGAGATACACCTTC. It specifies CASSMKGRDRGRRYTF.